This T cell receptor (beta chain) is drawn from a study of blood T cell repertoires in COVID-19 (dated by TCRdb to the early 2020s). Study-level background: Collaborator samples came from the United States, Italy and Spain and covered acute and convalescent phases of COVID-19. The material from the prospective study consisted of cDNA or gDNA derived from T cells, B-cell-depleted T cells, or PBMCs. Subjects who had been exposed to COVID-19, were actively infected with it, or had recovered from it provided the deeply sampled blood TCRbeta repertoires that made up the dataset. The repertoires were made available in a free public database intended to serve as a resource for research on the immune response to SARS-CoV-2. The samples were drawn from the first 160 participants of the ongoing ImmuneRACE study and from some 1,300 subjects provided by 6 global collaborators. Sample metadata almost always included a de-identified subject ID, COVID-19 status, age in years and sex. HLA class I and class II types, where available, came from metadata supplied by the sample provider rather than from assay-based typing.

TCRbeta CDR3 regions were amplified from genomic DNA by means of the immunoSEQ Assay, a bias-controlled multiplex PCR. On the authors' methods: Within the assay, amplification of reference gene primers was used to estimate how many nucleated cells each sample contained. To quantify the absolute abundance of each unique TCRbeta CDR3 rearrangement, sequence reads were collapsed and filtered. For each sample, productive Simpson clonality was calculated by taking the square root of Simpson's diversity index across productive rearrangements. TCRdb carries this immuneACCESS record with in-frame sequences only. Its versions omit some clonotypes, under half of them owing to an unresolved V gene in the studies checked, with the rest unexplained. The V and J calls and clone size come from that table; D and trimming were worked out from the DNA. The sample records approximately 190,000 clones, around 84% of which are singletons. The biggest ten clones account for approximately 15% of the sample.

Comment on this clone: It has no known antigen specificity. It has no much larger one-base neighbor in the sample; base qualities were not kept.

Paper-wide results and their limitations: The quantity of clinical and demographic metadata differed by source and by participant and was supplied without curation.

Collaborating institutions collected whole blood in K2EDTA tubes following their own protocols. For TCRbeta analysis, collaborator samples were shipped as frozen whole blood, as isolated PBMCs, or as DNA extracted from either sample type. Trimming costs V 0 bases and J 3 bases, and their ends lie 6 bases apart. The cysteine opens and the phenylalanine closes a CDR3 of 14 amino acids. Just the 42-base CDR3 DNA is kept, in frame starting at base 1. The germline V gene gives CDR1 as SGHAT and CDR2 as FQNNGV. The chain was built from TRBV11-2 and TRBJ1-5; a confident D gene designation cannot be given. The clonotype comes from a man aged 25 to 40 with active or convalescent COVID-19. The sequenced sample was peripheral blood. The CDR3: CASSLETSNQPQHF. The DNA is TGTGCCAGCAGCTTAGAGACATCCAATCAGCCCCAGCATTTT.